The rows below give T cell receptor beta chains drawn from one sample of a study of CD8+CD57+ T cells in acquired aplastic anemia. TCRdb reprocessed the reads with MiXCR, giving one entry per CDR3 protein. This sample has about 200,000 distinct CDR3 sequences, with around 50% found just once. Sequencing was done on a sample of sorted CD4+, CD8+, or CD8+CD57+ T cells (not recorded which) from PBMCs. These receptors were obtained from a human donor with aplastic anemia. CDR3s include the opening cysteine and the closing phenylalanine or tryptophan. A D gene is named only where the DNA matches it firmly. For some rows the clone size is stated as once, few or many, or as a class when expanded; others skip it.

TRBV7-2	.	.	TRBJ1-6	CASSFGDGRSYNSPLHF	TGTGCCAGCAGCTTTGGAGACGGGCGCTCCTATAATTCACCCCTCCACTTT
TRBV10-3	.	.	TRBJ2-5	CAISESGIVETQYF	TGTGCCATCAGTGAGTCGGGGATAGTGGAGACCCAGTACTTC
TRBV20-1	.	TRBD1	TRBJ1-3	CSALTGEGNTIYF	TGCAGTGCTCTGACAGGGGAAGGAAACACCATATATTTT
TRBV24-1	.	TRBD1	TRBJ1-2	CATSDSTGASDMSGYTF	TGTGCCACCAGTGACTCAACAGGGGCCTCTGATATGAGTGGCTACACCTTC
TRBV7-2	many	.	TRBJ1-4	CASSRHRTETWKLFF	TGTGCCAGCAGCCGACACAGGACAGAGACCTGGAAACTGTTTTTT
TRBV9	many	.	TRBJ1-3	CASSPAGAGNTIYF	TGTGCCAGCAGCCCAGCGGGGGCTGGAAACACCATATATTTT
TRBV5-1	many	.	TRBJ2-2	CASSDPGALNTGELFF	TGCGCCAGCAGCGACCCGGGAGCCCTGAACACCGGGGAGCTGTTTTTT
TRBV7-2	.	.	TRBJ1-4	CASSFFGTGGNEKLFF	TGTGCCAGCAGCTTTTTCGGAACCGGGGGGAATGAAAAACTGTTTTTT
TRBV19	.	TRBD1	TRBJ1-2	CASSQRTGVNYGYTF	TGTGCCAGCAGCCAAAGGACAGGGGTAAACTATGGCTACACCTTC
TRBV6-5	.	TRBD1	TRBJ2-7	CASSPDRGRPYEQYF	TGTGCCAGCTCGCCCGACAGGGGGCGCCCCTACGAGCAGTACTTC
TRBV19	.	.	TRBJ1-1	CASKHRGLGKNTEAFF	TGTGCCAGTAAACATCGGGGTTTGGGCAAAAACACTGAAGCTTTCTTT
TRBV20-1	many	.	TRBJ2-7	CSATSAHTYEQYF	TGCAGTGCTACCTCAGCCCATACCTACGAGCAGTACTTC
TRBV6-5	many	.	TRBJ1-3	CASRTGYSGNTIYF	TGTGCCAGCAGGACAGGTTACTCTGGAAACACCATATATTTT
TRBV7-2	.	TRBD1	TRBJ1-1	CASSARQGDTEAFF	TGTGCCAGCAGCGCCCGACAGGGGGACACTGAAGCTTTCTTT
TRBV30	few	TRBD2	TRBJ2-5	CAWSSLAGGPKTQYF	TGTGCCTGGAGCTCTTTAGCGGGGGGGCCAAAGACCCAGTACTTC
TRBV25-1	.	.	TRBJ1-4	CASSDLSRTVREKLFF	TGTGCCAGCAGTGACCTCAGCCGGACAGTAAGGGAAAAACTGTTTTTT
TRBV2	.	TRBD1	TRBJ1-2	CASRYRGFGYTF	TGTGCCAGCAGGTACAGGGGGTTTGGCTACACCTTC
TRBV19	.	.	TRBJ2-3	CASSTGAKDTQYF	TGTGCCAGTAGCACCGGGGCCAAAGATACGCAGTATTTT
TRBV15	.	TRBD2	TRBJ2-7	CATSRGGSGVPDF	TGTGCCACCAGCAGAGGAGGTAGCGGGGTGCCGGACTTC
TRBV19	.	.	TRBJ1-2	CASFRRGRDGYTF	TGTGCCAGTTTTCGGCGGGGGCGCGATGGCTACACCTTC
TRBV2	.	TRBD1	TRBJ2-7	CASSTGQGAGEQYF	TGTGCCAGCAGTACCGGACAGGGGGCGGGTGAGCAGTACTTC
TRBV15	.	TRBD1	TRBJ1-5	CATSRVRDREAHQPQHF	TGTGCCACCAGCAGGGTCCGGGACAGGGAGGCTCATCAGCCCCAGCATTTT
TRBV4-1	many	TRBD1	TRBJ1-2	CASSHHTRQGDDNYGYTF	TGCGCCAGCAGCCACCATACTAGACAGGGGGATGATAACTATGGCTACACCTTC
TRBV5-1	.	TRBD2	TRBJ2-7	CASSMGTAGGNEQYF	TGCGCCAGCAGCATGGGGACGGCGGGGGGGAACGAGCAGTACTTC
TRBV5-1	many	TRBD2	TRBJ2-3	CASSLDRAGTTTDTQYF	TGCGCCAGCAGCTTGGACCGGGCCGGGACTACCACAGATACGCAGTATTTT
TRBV3-1	few	.	TRBJ1-2	CASSQVSGRVYGYTF	TGTGCCAGCAGCCAAGTAAGCGGGCGCGTGTATGGCTACACCTTC
TRBV9	.	.	TRBJ1-1	CASRMSAGVNTEAFF	TGTGCCAGCAGGATGTCGGCAGGGGTGAACACTGAAGCTTTCTTT
TRBV19	.	TRBD1	TRBJ2-7	CASSQQGEAEQYF	TGTGCCAGTAGTCAACAGGGGGAGGCCGAGCAGTACTTC
TRBV12-3/TRBV12-4	many	.	TRBJ1-2	CASSFGYGYTF	TGTGCCAGCAGTTTCGGTTATGGCTACACCTTC
TRBV15	.	.	TRBJ2-3	CATRRGNTYTDTQYF	TGTGCCACCCGCCGTGGGAACACCTACACAGATACGCAGTATTTT
TRBV19	.	.	TRBJ1-4	CAVQQGIGEKLFF	TGTGCCGTTCAGCAGGGGATTGGAGAAAAACTGTTTTTT
TRBV29-1	.	.	TRBJ2-1	CSVEEGPSFSGNEQFF	TGCAGCGTTGAAGAAGGCCCTAGCTTTTCCGGTAATGAGCAGTTCTTC
TRBV5-1	many	TRBD2	TRBJ2-1	CASSLEAGGSNEQFF	TGCGCCAGCAGCTTGGAAGCGGGGGGTTCCAATGAGCAGTTCTTC
TRBV11-2	once	TRBD1	TRBJ2-5	CASSPWTGGGETQYF	TGTGCCAGCAGCCCCTGGACAGGGGGTGGGGAGACCCAGTACTTC
TRBV5-6	many	.	TRBJ2-2	CASSRSGTELFF	TGTGCCAGCAGCCGGTCGGGCACGGAGCTGTTTTTT
TRBV4-3	.	.	TRBJ1-2	CASSQDWGGASYGYTF	TGCGCCAGCAGCCAAGATTGGGGGGGCGCCAGCTATGGCTACACCTTC
TRBV19	many	TRBD2	TRBJ2-5	CASSGGGGRETQYF	TGTGCCAGTAGCGGTGGGGGAGGGCGAGAGACCCAGTACTTC
TRBV12-3/TRBV12-4	.	.	TRBJ1-2	CASSFGTGDNYGYTF	TGTGCCAGCAGTTTCGGGACCGGAGATAACTATGGCTACACCTTC
TRBV7-9	many	.	TRBJ2-7	CASSLATGQTYEQYF	TGTGCCAGCAGCTTAGCGACAGGACAAACCTACGAGCAGTACTTC
TRBV2	.	TRBD2	TRBJ2-5	CASRSGGRETQYF	TGTGCCAGCAGGTCGGGGGGGAGGGAGACCCAGTACTTC
TRBV7-9	.	TRBD1	TRBJ2-3	CASSRGQGPTDTQYF	TGTGCCAGCAGCAGGGGGCAGGGGCCGACAGATACGCAGTATTTT
TRBV7-2	.	.	TRBJ2-7	CASRPSPGPYEQYF	TGTGCCAGCAGACCTTCGCCGGGGCCCTACGAGCAGTACTTC
TRBV2	.	.	TRBJ2-1	CASSDPGTPIHYNEQFF	TGTGCCAGCAGTGATCCGGGGACGCCAATACACTACAATGAGCAGTTCTTC
TRBV24-1	few	.	TRBJ2-1	CATSDWTGNNEQFF	TGTGCCACCAGTGATTGGACTGGGAACAATGAGCAGTTCTTC